The rows below give T cell receptor beta chains drawn from one sample of a study of T cells in Graves' hyperthyroidism and ophthalmopathy. TCRdb processed the multiplex PCR reads anew with MiXCR; each CDR3 protein has one entry. The sample has some 800,000 distinct CDR3 sequences, 38% seen once. The sequenced sample was blood. The receptors stem from a man in his late teens or twenties with Graves' hyperthyroidism. CDR3s include the opening cysteine and the closing phenylalanine or tryptophan. A D gene is named only where the DNA matches it firmly. Rows may omit the clone size; those that give it use once, few, many or a size class.

TRBJ1-5 | TRBV10-2 | NA | NA | CASTLDRNQPQHF | TGTGCCAGCACCCTGGACCGCAATCAGCCCCAGCATTTT
TRBJ1-1 | TRBV7-2 | NA | NA | CASTHTREMNTEAFF | TGTGCCAGCACCCATACCCGTGAAATGAACACTGAAGCTTTCTTT
TRBJ1-4 | TRBV10-3 | once | NA | CAISGGTGVGEKLFF | TGTGCCATCAGTGGAGGAACGGGAGTTGGCGAAAAACTGTTTTTT
TRBJ2-2 | TRBV9 | many | NA | CASSVVPAGELFF | TGTGCCAGCAGCGTAGTGCCCGCCGGGGAGCTGTTTTTT
TRBJ2-7 | TRBV2 | NA | NA | CASSAEGPSARLAYEQYF | TGTGCCAGCAGTGCCGAGGGTCCTAGCGCCCGGTTGGCCTACGAGCAGTACTTC
TRBJ2-7 | TRBV7-2 | NA | NA | CASSETLGRSYEQYF | TGTGCCAGCAGCGAGACGTTGGGCCGATCCTACGAGCAGTACTTC
TRBJ1-2 | TRBV4-1 | NA | TRBD1 | CASSQGSGGGYGYTF | TGCGCCAGCAGCCAAGGTTCAGGGGGTGGGTATGGCTACACCTTC
TRBJ2-7 | TRBV29-1 | many | NA | CSVSLTQLGFHEQYF | TGCAGCGTAAGCCTTACCCAACTGGGTTTCCACGAGCAGTACTTC
TRBJ1-1 | TRBV29-1 | many | NA | CSVGGHLNTEAFF | TGCAGCGTCGGGGGACACTTGAACACTGAAGCTTTCTTT
TRBJ1-2 | TRBV6-5 | many | TRBD1 | CASSPRTGNYGYTF | TGTGCCAGCAGTCCCCGGACAGGGAACTATGGCTACACCTTC
TRBJ1-5 | TRBV9 | NA | TRBD1 | CASTLTGGGNQPQHF | TGTGCCAGCACCCTGACAGGGGGCGGCAATCAGCCCCAGCATTTT
TRBJ1-1 | TRBV7-3 | NA | TRBD1 | CASGQGRDTEAFF | TGTGCCAGCGGACAGGGGCGCGACACTGAAGCTTTCTTT
TRBJ2-6 | TRBV5-1 | few | NA | CASSYQRTFSGANVLTF | TGCGCCAGCAGCTACCAGAGAACCTTCTCTGGGGCCAACGTCCTGACTTTC
TRBJ2-5 | TRBV20-1 | few | TRBD2 | CSARGLHQETQYF | TGCAGTGCGAGGGGACTACACCAAGAGACCCAGTACTTC
TRBJ2-7 | TRBV6-6 | few | NA | CATAQYEQYF | TGTGCCACCGCCCAGTACGAGCAGTACTTC
TRBJ2-7 | TRBV12-3/TRBV12-4 | NA | NA | CASSDPARGFYEQYF | TGTGCCAGCAGTGACCCTGCGAGGGGGTTTTACGAGCAGTACTTC